One sample yielded the 13 T cell receptor beta chains listed below, sequenced in a study of cytomegalovirus exposure and HLA in healthy donors. The PCR used 60 Vbeta and 13 Jbeta primers. Produced via immunoSEQ multiplex PCR; TCRdb's table is partial and in-frame only. This sample yields over 90,000 clones, of which 60% to 80% are seen a single time; 8.5% to 10% belongs to the top ten. The material sequenced was PBMCs. All receptors derive from a male donor in good health and CMV-seropositive.

This clone was seen more than once but under ten times. V gene TRBV18 combines with J gene TRBJ1-5; D is uncertain. Germline V gene sequence: CDR1 KGHSH, CDR2 LQKENI. CDR3 length equals 12 residues. Trimming took off 5 bases at V and 6 bases at J, with 8 bases between the two ends. As DNA, the CDR3 is TGTGCCAGCTCATCCTCGGGTCAGCCCCAGCATTTT. It specifies CASSSSGQPQHF.

The DNA for the CDR3 is TGTGCCCGACTCGGACCCGGGGGAGCGGGAGGGCCCCACAATGAGCAGTTCTTC. This codes for CARLGPGGAGGPHNEQFF. The chain recombines TRBV5-7 with TRBJ2-1; TRBD2 matches at 10 bases. TRBV5-7 has ORF status, its function being uncertain. V trimming: 10 bases; J trimming: 5 bases; junction bases outside the gene matches: 21. This CDR3 has 18 residues.

This chain links TRBV7-3 with TRBJ2-1; D remains unclear. The CDR3 extends over 15 amino acids. V was trimmed by 5 bases and J by 3 bases, leaving 14 bases between them. The V gene's germline CDR1 is SGHTA and CDR2 FQGTGA. Here the CDR3 reads CASSRGSAVYNEQFF. CDR3 DNA: TGTGCCAGCAGCAGAGGCTCAGCTGTCTACAATGAGCAGTTCTTC.

The J gene is TRBJ2-7, the V gene TRBV5-1; tentative D call: TRBD1 (6 bases). The CDR3 extends over 12 amino acids. V was trimmed by 7 bases and J by 2 bases, leaving 10 bases between them. From germline, CDR1 is SGHRS and CDR2 YFSETQ. The CDR3, as DNA: TGCGCCAGCCGGGACATTACCTACGAGCAGTACTTC. This translates into CASRDITYEQYF.

The chain has TRBV5-1 and TRBJ2-7; 9 bases fit TRBD1. The CDR3 runs to 15 residues. From germline, CDR1 is SGHRS and CDR2 YFSETQ. Trimming took 0 bases from V and 7 from J; bases not matched to a gene: 8. CDR3 amino acids: CASSLERQGVGEQYF. For the CDR3, the DNA is TGCGCCAGCAGCTTGGAGAGACAGGGGGTCGGGGAGCAGTACTTC.

This clone was seen a handful of times. This chain uses TRBV5-4 with TRBJ1-4; maybe TRBD1 (6 bases). V dropped 2 bases and J dropped 4 bases, with 9 bases sitting between them. The CDR3 runs 14 residues. From germline, CDR1 is SGHNT and CDR2 YYREEE (reference sequence). CDR3 bases: TGTGCCAGCAGCTTCGGCAGGGGTAATGAAAAACTGTTTTTT. Residues: CASSFGRGNEKLFF.

J is TRBJ2-1 and V is TRBV9; D might be TRBD1 (5 bases). Germline lookup yields CDR1 SGDLS and CDR2 YYNGEE. The CDR3 contains 16 residues. Trimming removed 4 bases at V and 0 bases at J, with 14 bases between. The CDR3 coding sequence is TGTGCCAGCAGCTTTAGGGGCGATACCTCCTACAATGAGCAGTTCTTC. Its translation is CASSFRGDTSYNEQFF. Full variable domain (missing parts from reference TRBV9 and TRBJ2-1): DSGVTQTPKHLITATGQRVTLRCSPRSGDLSVYWYQQSLDQGLQFLIQYYNGEERAKGNILERFSAQQFPDLHSELNLSSLELGDSALYFCASSFRGDTSYNEQFFGPGTRLTVL.

The CDR3 sequence: CASSRAAILENEQFF. In nucleotides, the CDR3 is TGTGCCAGCAGCCGAGCCGCAATCCTTGAGAATGAGCAGTTCTTC. The genes are TRBV7-2 and TRBJ2-1, with D unresolved. CDR1 is SGHTA and CDR2 is FQGNSA in the germline V gene. This CDR3 has 15 residues. Trimming pared 5 bases from V and 7 bases from J, leaving 18 bases between.

This chain uses TRBV27 with TRBJ2-1; 7 positions agree with TRBD2. Trimming removed 5 bases from V and 4 bases from J; junction bases left unmatched: 8. Germline CDR1 is MNHEY and CDR2 is SMNVEV (reference sequence). CDR3 length: 15 amino acids. The CDR3 DNA sequence: TGTGCCAGCAGTATGCGAGCGGGAATATACAATGAGCAGTTCTTC. This sequence encodes CASSMRAGIYNEQFF.

This clone was counted only a few times. The chain combines TRBV9 with TRBJ1-2; D gene uncertain. This CDR3 is 12 amino acids long. Germline values: CDR1 SGDLS, CDR2 YYNGEE. Deletions cut 0 bases from V and 6 bases from J, with 6 bases between. The CDR3 is CASSVAQDGYTF. As DNA, the CDR3 is TGTGCCAGCAGCGTAGCTCAGGATGGCTACACCTTC.

The count of this clone is one. CDR3 residues: CASSSQQGINTGELFF. The CDR3, as DNA: TGTGCCAGCAGCTCCCAACAGGGGATAAACACCGGGGAGCTGTTTTTT. The V and J genes are TRBV7-2 and TRBJ2-2; 7 bases are shared with TRBD1. This CDR3 has 16 amino acids. J gave up 2 bases and V 4 bases, and 7 bases lay outside the gene matches. The germline V gene has CDR1 SGHTA and CDR2 FQGNSA.

J is TRBJ2-7 and V is TRBV5-4, with 10 bases aligning to TRBD1. From germline, CDR1 is SGHNT and CDR2 YYREEE (reference sequence). The CDR3 consists of 15 residues. The junction had 5 bases not matched to a gene; V was cut back by 3 bases and J by 2 bases. The CDR3 coding sequence is TGTGCCAGCAGCTCGTACGGACAGGGGGCCTACGAGCAGTACTTC. This codes for CASSSYGQGAYEQYF. Drawing the rest from reference TRBV5-4 and TRBJ2-7, the complete variable domain is ETGVTQSPTHLIKTRGQQVTLRCSSQSGHNTVSWYQQALGQGPQFIFQYYREEENGRGNFPPRFSGLQFPNYSSELNVNALELDDSALYLCASSSYGQGAYEQYFGPGTRLTVT.

The chain carries TRBV7-9 and TRBJ2-2; 8 bases are a match to TRBD1. V lost 7 bases, J lost 0 bases, and 7 bases stayed unmatched. This CDR3 contains 16 residues. Looked up from germline, CDR1 is SEHNR and CDR2 is FQNEAQ (reference sequence). As DNA, the CDR3 is TGTGCCAGCACCCACGGACAGGGCGCGAACACCGGGGAGCTGTTTTTT. Protein sequence: CASTHGQGANTGELFF.